This T cell receptor (beta chain) was sequenced during a study of OX40 agonist ivuxolimab in advanced cancers. The wider study: Patients were infused with ivuxolimab every 2 weeks at 0.01 to 10 mg/kg. Study findings and constraints: On average, CD8+ T cells showed a greater number of expanded clones than CD4+.

V lost 2 bases and J lost 1, with 11 bases in between. Germline loops: CDR1 SNHLY, CDR2 FYNNEI. This CDR3 is 15 amino acids long. The assay was immunoSEQ multiplex PCR, and TCRdb's table has in-frame clones only and misses some. The profile shows 98,000 or so clones, 88% of them singletons. As to this clone: Antigen: not known.

Material: CD4+ or CD8+ T cells sorted from blood, obtained in a trial of the OX40 agonist ivuxolimab. J is TRBJ1-1 and V is TRBV2; D ambiguous. The receptor's source is an adult with an advanced solid tumor such as melanoma, head and neck, liver or kidney cancer. CDR3 in DNA: TGTGCCAGCAGTGAATCTCTGAACTGGAACACTGAAGCTTTCTTT. Amino acid sequence: CASSESLNWNTEAFF. The variable domain in full, with the rest retrieved from reference TRBV2 and TRBJ1-1, is EPEVTQTPSHQVTQMGQEVILRCVPISNHLYFYWYRQILGQKVEFLVSFYNNEISEKSEIFDDQFSVERPDGSNFTLKIRSTKLEDSAMYFCASSESLNWNTEAFFGQGTRLTVV.